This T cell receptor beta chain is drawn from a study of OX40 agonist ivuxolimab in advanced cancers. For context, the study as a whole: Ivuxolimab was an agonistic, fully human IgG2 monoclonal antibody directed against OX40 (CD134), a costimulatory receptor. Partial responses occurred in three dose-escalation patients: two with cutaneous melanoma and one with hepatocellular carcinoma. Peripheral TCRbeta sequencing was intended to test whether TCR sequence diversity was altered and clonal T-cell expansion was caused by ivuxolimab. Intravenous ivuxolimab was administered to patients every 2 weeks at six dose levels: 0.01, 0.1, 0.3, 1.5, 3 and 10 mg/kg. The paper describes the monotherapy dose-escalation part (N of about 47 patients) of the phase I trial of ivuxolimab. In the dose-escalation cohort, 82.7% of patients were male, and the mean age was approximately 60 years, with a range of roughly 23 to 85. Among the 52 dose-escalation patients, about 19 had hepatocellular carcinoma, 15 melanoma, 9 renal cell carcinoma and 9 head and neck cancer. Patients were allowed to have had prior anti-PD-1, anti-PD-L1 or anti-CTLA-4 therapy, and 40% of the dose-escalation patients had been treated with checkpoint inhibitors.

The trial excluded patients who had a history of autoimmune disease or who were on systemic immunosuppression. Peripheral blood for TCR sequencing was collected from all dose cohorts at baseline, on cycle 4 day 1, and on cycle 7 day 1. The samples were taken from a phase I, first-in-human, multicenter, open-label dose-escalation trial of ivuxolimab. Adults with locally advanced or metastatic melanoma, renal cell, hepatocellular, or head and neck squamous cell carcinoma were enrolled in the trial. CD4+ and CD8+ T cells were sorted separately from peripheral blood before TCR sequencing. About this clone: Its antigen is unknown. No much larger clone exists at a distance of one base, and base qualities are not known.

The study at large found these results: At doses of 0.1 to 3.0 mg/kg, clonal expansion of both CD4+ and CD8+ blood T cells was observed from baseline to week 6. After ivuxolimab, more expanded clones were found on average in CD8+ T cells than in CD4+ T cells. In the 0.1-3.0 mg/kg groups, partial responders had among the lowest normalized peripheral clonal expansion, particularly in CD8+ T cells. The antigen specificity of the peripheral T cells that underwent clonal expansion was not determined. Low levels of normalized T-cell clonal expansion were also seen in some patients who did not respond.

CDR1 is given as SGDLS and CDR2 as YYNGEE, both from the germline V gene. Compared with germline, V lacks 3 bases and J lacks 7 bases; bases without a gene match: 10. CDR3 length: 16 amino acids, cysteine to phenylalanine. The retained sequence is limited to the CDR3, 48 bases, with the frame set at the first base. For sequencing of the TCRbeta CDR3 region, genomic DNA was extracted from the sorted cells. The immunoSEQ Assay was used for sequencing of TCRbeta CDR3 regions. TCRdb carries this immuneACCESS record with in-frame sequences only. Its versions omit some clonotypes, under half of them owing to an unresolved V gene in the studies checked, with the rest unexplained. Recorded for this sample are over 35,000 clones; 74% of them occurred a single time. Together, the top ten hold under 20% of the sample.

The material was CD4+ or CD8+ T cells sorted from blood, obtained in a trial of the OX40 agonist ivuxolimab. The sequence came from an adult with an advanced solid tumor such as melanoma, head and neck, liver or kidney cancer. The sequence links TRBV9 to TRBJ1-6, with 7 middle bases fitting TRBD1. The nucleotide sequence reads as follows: TGTGCCAGCAGCGCCGACGACAGGGTGGACAATTCACCCCTCCACTTT. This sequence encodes CASSADDRVDNSPLHF.